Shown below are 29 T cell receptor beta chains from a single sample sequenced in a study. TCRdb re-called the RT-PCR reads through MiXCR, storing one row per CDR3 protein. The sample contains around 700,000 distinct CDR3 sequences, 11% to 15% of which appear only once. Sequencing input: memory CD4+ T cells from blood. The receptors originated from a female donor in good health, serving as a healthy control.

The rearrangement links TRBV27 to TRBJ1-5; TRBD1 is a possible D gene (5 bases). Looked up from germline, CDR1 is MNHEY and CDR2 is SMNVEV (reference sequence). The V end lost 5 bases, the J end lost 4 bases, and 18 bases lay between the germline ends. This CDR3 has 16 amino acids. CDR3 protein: CASSPLSGGGNQPQHF. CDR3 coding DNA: TGTGCCAGCAGTCCCCTTTCCGGGGGTGGTAATCAGCCCCAGCATTTT.

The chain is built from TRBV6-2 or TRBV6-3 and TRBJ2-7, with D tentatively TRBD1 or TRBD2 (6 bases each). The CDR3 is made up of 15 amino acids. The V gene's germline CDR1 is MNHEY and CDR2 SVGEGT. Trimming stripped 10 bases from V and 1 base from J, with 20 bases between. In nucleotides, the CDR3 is TGTGCCACCCATCTAGGGGGTAGCGGTTCCTACGAGCAGTACTTC. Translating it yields CATHLGGSGSYEQYF.

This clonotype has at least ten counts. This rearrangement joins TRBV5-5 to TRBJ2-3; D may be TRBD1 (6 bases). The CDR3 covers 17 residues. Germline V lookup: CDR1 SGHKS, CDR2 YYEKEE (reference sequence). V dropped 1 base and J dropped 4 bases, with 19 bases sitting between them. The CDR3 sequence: CASSLWSTAQGPDTQYF. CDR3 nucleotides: TGTGCCAGCAGCTTGTGGTCGACGGCCCAGGGGCCAGATACGCAGTATTTT.

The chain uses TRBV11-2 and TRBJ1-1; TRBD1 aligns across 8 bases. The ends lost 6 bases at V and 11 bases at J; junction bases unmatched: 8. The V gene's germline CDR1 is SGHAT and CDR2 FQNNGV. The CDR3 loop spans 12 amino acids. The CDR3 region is CASSLNRGFAFF. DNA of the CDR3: TGTGCCAGCAGTTTGAACAGGGGGTTTGCTTTCTTT.

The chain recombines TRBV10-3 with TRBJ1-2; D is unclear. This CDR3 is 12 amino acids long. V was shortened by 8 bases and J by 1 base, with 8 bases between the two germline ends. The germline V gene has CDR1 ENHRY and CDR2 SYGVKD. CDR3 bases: TGTGCCATCCAGTCCGATAACTATGGCTACACCTTC. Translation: CAIQSDNYGYTF.

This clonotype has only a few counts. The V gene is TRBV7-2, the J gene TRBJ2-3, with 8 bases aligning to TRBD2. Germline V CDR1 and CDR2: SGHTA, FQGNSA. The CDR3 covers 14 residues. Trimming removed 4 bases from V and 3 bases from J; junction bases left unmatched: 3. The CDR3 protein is CASSYRGGTDTQYF. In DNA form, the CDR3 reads TGTGCCAGCAGCTACCGGGGGGGTACAGATACGCAGTATTTT.

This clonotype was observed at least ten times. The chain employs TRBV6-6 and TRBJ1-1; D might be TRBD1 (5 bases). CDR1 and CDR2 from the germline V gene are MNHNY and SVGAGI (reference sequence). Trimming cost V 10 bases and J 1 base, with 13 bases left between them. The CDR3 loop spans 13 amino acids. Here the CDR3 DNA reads TGTGCCACGGCCCGACAGCCGAACACTGAAGCTTTCTTT. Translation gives CATARQPNTEAFF.

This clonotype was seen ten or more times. CDR3 sequence: CAISGDVVVNEQFF. Written as DNA, the CDR3 is TGTGCCATCAGTGGGGATGTTGTTGTCAATGAGCAGTTCTTC. V is TRBV10-3 and J is TRBJ2-1; D remains ambiguous. This CDR3 has 14 amino acids. Per germline, CDR1 ENHRY and CDR2 SYGVKD. Trimming left V 4 bases short and J 6 bases short, with 13 bases between.

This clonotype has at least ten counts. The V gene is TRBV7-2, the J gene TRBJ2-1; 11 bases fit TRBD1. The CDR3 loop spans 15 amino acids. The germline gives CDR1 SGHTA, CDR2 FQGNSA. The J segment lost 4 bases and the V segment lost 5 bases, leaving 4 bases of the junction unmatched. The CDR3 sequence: CASSPDRGPYNEQFF. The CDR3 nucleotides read TGTGCCAGCAGCCCGGACAGGGGGCCATACAATGAGCAGTTCTTC. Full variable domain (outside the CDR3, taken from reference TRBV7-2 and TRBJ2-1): GAGVSQSPSNKVTEKGKDVELRCDPISGHTALYWYRQSLGQGLEFLIYFQGNSAPDKSGLPSDRFSAERTGGSVSTLTIQRTQQEDSAVYLCASSPDRGPYNEQFFGPGTRLTVL.

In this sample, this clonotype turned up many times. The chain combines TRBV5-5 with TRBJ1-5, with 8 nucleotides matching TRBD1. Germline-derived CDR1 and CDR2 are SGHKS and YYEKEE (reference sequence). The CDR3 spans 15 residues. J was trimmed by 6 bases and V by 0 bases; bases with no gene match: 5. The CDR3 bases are TGTGCCAGCAGCTTGGGACAGGGGCAGGGTCAGCCCCAGCATTTT. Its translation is CASSLGQGQGQPQHF.

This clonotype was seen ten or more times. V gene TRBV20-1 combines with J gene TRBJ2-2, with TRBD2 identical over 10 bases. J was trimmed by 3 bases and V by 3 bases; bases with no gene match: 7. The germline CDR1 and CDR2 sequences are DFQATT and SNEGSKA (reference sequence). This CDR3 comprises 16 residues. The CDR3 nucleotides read TGCAGTGCTAGCCCCCGGAGCGGGAGGGACACCGGGGAGCTGTTTTTT. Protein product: CSASPRSGRDTGELFF.

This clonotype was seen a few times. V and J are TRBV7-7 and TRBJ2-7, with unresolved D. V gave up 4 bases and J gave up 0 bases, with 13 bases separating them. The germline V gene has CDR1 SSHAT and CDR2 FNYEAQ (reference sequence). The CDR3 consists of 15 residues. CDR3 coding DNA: TGTGCCAGCAGCTACCCACAGCTGAGCTCCTACGAGCAGTACTTC. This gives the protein CASSYPQLSSYEQYF.

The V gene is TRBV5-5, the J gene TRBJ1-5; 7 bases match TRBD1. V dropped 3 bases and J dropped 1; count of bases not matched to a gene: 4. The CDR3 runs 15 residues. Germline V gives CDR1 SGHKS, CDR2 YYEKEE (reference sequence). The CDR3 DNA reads TGTGCCAGCAGCTCGACAGGGCTAAGCAATCAGCCCCAGCATTTT. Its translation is CASSSTGLSNQPQHF.

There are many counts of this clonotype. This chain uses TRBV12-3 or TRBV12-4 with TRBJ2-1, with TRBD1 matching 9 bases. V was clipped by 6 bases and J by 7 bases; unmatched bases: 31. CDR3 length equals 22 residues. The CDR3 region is CASSHRSRFSTSPHDRGNEQFF. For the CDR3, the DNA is TGTGCCAGCAGCCATCGGAGTCGGTTCTCGACAAGCCCACATGACAGGGGGAATGAGCAGTTCTTC.

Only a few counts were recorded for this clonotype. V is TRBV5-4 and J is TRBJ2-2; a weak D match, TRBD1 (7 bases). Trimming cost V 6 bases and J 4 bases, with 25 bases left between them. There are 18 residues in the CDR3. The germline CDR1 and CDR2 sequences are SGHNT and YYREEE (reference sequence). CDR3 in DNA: TGTGCCAGCACGACAGGGCTAGCGAAAGCCTCCGGCACCGGGGAGCTGTTTTTT. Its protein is CASTTGLAKASGTGELFF.

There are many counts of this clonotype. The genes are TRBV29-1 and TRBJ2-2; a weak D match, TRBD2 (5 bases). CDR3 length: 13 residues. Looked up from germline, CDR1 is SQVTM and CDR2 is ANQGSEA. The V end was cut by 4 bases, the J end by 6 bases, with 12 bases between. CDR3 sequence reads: CSVARELAGELFF. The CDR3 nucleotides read TGCAGCGTTGCGAGGGAATTGGCCGGGGAGCTGTTTTTT.

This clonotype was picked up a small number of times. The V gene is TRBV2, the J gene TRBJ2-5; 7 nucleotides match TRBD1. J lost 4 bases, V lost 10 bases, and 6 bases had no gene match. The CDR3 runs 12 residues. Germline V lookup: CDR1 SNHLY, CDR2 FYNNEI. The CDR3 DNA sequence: TGTGCCACCGACAGGGTGCGAGAGACCCAGTACTTC. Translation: CATDRVRETQYF.

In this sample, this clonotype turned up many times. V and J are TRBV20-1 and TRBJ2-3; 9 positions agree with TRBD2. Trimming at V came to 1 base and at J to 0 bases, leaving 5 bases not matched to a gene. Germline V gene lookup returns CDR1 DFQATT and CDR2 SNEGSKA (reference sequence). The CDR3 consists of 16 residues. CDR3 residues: CSARGELAGSTDTQYF. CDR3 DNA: TGCAGTGCTAGAGGGGAGCTAGCGGGGAGCACAGATACGCAGTATTTT.

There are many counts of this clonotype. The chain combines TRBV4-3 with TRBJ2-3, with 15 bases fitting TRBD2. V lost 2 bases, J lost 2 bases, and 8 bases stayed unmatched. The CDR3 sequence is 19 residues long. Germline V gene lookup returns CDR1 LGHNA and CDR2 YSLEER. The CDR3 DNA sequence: TGCGCCAGCAGCCAACCGGGACTAGCGGGGGGCGAACCCACAGATACGCAGTATTTT. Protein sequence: CASSQPGLAGGEPTDTQYF.

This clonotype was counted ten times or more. CDR3 DNA sequence: TGTGCCAGCCGACCCCCGGGAGATAACTATGGCTACACCTTC. Residues: CASRPPGDNYGYTF. The rearrangement links TRBV6-5 to TRBJ1-2; D is unclear. The germline V gene encodes CDR1 MNHEY and CDR2 SVGAGI. The CDR3 has 14 amino acids. The V end lost 8 bases, the J end lost 1 base, and 14 bases lay between the germline ends.

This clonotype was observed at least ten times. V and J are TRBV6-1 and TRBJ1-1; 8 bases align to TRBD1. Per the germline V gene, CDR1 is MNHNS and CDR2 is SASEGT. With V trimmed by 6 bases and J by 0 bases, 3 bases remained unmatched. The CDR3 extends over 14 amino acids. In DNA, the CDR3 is TGTGCCAGCAGATGGACAGGGCTGAACACTGAAGCTTTCTTT. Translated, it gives CASRWTGLNTEAFF.

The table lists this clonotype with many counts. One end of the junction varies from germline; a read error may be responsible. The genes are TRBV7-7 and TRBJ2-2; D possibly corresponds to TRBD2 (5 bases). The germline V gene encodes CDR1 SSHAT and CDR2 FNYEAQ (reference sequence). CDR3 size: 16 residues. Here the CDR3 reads CASSFSDSRVAGELFF. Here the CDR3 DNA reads TGTGCTAGCAGCTTTTCTGATTCGCGGGTGGCCGGGGAGCTGTTTTTT.

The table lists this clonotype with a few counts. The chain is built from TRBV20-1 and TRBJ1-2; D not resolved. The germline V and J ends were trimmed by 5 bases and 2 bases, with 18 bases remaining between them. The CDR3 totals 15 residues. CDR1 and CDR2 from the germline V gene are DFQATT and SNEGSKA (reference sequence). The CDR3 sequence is CSAFAPTRQNYGYTF. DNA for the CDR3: TGCAGTGCTTTCGCTCCTACTCGACAAAACTATGGCTACACCTTC.

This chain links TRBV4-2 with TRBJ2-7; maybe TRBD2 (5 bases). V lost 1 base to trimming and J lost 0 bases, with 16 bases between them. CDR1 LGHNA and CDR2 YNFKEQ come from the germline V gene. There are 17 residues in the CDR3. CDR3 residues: CASSQARLAQSSYEQYF. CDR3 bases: TGTGCCAGCAGCCAAGCGAGGCTAGCTCAAAGCTCCTACGAGCAGTACTTC.

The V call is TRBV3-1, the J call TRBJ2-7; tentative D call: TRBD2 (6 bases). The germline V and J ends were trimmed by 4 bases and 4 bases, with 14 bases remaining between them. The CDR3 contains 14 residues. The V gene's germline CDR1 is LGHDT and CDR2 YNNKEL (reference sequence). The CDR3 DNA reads TGTGCCAGCAGCCGGCGGGAAGGGCCATACGAGCAGTACTTC. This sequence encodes CASSRREGPYEQYF.

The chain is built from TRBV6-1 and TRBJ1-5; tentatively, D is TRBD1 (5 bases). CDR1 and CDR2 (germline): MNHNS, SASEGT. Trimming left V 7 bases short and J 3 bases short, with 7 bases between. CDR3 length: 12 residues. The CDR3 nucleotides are TGTGCCAGCAACAGGAACAATCAGCCCCAGCATTTT. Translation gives CASNRNNQPQHF.

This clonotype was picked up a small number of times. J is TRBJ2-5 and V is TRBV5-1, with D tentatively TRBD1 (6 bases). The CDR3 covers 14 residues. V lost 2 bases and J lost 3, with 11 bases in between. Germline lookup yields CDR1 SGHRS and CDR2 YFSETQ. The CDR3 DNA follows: TGCGCCAGCAGCTTTTGGTCAGGGGAAGAGACCCAGTACTTC. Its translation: CASSFWSGEETQYF. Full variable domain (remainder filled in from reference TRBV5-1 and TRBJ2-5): KAGVTQTPRYLIKTRGQQVTLSCSPISGHRSVSWYQQTPGQGLQFLFEYFSETQRNKGNFPGRFSGRQFSNSRSEMNVSTLELGDSALYLCASSFWSGEETQYFGPGTRLLVL.

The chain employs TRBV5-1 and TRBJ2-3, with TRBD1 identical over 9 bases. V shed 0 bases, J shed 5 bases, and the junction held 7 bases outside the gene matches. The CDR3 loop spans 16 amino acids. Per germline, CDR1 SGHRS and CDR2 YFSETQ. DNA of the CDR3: TGCGCCAGCAGCTTGGAACCCGGGACAGGGCAAGATACGCAGTATTTT. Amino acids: CASSLEPGTGQDTQYF.

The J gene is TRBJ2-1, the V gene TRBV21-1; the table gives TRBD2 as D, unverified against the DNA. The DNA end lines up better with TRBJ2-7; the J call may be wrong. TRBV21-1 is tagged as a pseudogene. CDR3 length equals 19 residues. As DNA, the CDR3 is TGTGCCAGCAGCCCAATCGAGACTACTAGCGGGGGAAGCTCCTACGAGCAGTACTTC. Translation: CASSPIETTSGGSSYEQYF.